The 2 T cell receptor beta chains given below trace back to one sample, sequenced in a study of OX40 agonist ivuxolimab in advanced cancers. Sequencing used immunoSEQ multiplex PCR; TCRdb keeps in-frame clones, though not all of them. Of 70,000 to 80,000 clones in the sample, about nine tenths were seen once. The material was CD4+ or CD8+ T cells sorted from blood, obtained in a trial of the OX40 agonist ivuxolimab. Receptor source: an adult with an advanced solid tumor such as melanoma, head and neck, liver or kidney cancer.

This rearrangement joins TRBV6-5 to TRBJ1-5, with 8 positions matching TRBD1. The CDR3 sequence is 14 residues long. Germline V gene data show CDR1 as MNHEY and CDR2 as SVGAGI. V shed 8 bases and J 5 bases; nucleotides not matched to a gene: 8. CDR3 DNA: TGTGCCAGCCATGACAGGGGAAACCATCAGCCCCAGCATTTT. It translates to CASHDRGNHQPQHF.

The rearrangement links TRBV18 to TRBJ1-2; D unresolved. The V end was cut by 0 bases, the J end by 2 bases, with 7 bases between. Germline V lookup: CDR1 KGHSH, CDR2 LQKENI. The CDR3 sequence is 14 residues long. The CDR3 protein is CASSPPTGNYGYTF. CDR3 DNA sequence: TGTGCCAGCTCACCACCGACCGGGAACTATGGCTACACCTTC.